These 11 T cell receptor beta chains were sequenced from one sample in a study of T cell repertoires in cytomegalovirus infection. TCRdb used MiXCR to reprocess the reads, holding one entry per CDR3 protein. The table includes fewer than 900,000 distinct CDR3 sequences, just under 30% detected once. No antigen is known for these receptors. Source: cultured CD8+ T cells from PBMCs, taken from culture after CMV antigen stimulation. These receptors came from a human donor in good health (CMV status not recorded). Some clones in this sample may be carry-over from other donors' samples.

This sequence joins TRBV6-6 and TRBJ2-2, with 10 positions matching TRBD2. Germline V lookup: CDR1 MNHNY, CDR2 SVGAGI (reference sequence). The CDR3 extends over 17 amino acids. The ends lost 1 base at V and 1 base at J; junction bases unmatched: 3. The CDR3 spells CASSYLTSGENTGELFF. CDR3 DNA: TGTGCCAGCAGTTACTTAACTAGCGGGGAGAACACCGGGGAGCTGTTTTTT.

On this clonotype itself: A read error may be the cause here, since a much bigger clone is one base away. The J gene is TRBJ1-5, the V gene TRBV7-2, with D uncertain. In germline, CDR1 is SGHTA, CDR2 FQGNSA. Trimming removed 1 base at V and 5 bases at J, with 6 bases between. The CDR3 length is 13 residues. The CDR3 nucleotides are TGTGCCAGCAGCTTAGTGGAATATCAGCCCCAGCATTTT. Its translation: CASSLVEYQPQHF.

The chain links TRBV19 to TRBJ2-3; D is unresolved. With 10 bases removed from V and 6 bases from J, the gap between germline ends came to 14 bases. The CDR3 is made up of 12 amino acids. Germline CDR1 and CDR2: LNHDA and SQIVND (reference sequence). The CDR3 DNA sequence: TGTGCCATCGGGCCCCCCGGGGATACGCAGTATTTT. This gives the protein CAIGPPGDTQYF.

The chain's CDR3 is CASSEGQGAGANVLTF. CDR3 in DNA: TGTGCCAGCAGTGAAGGACAGGGGGCTGGGGCCAACGTCCTGACTTTC. This chain joins TRBV2 and TRBJ2-6, with 9 bases fitting TRBD1. The CDR3 covers 16 residues. Trimming removed 1 base from V and 2 bases from J; junction bases left unmatched: 0. Germline V CDR1 and CDR2: SNHLY, FYNNEI.

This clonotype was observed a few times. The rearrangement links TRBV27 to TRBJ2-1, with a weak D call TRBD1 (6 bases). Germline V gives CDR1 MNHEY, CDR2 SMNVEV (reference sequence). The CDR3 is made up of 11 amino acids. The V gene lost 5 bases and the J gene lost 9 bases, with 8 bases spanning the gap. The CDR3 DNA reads TGTGCCAGCAGTGGGGGCCCTGAGCAGTTCTTC. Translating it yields CASSGGPEQFF.

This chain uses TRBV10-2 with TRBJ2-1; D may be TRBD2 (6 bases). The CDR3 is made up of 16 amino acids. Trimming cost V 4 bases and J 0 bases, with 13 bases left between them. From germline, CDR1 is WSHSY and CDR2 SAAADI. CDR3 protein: CASSGAGLSSYNEQFF. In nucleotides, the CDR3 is TGCGCCAGCAGTGGGGCGGGGCTCAGCTCCTACAATGAGCAGTTCTTC.

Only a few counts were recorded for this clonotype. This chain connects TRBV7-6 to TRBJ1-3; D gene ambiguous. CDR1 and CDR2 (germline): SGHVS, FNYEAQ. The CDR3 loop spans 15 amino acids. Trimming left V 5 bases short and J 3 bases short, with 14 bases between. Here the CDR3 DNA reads TGTGCCAGCAGCCCCCAAGAAACATTTGGAAACACCATATATTTT. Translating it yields CASSPQETFGNTIYF.

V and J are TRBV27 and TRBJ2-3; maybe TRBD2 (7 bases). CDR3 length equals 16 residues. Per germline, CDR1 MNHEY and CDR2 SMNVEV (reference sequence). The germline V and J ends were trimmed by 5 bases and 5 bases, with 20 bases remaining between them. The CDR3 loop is CASSLAPGGRGDTQYF. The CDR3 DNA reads TGTGCCAGCAGTCTAGCCCCCGGGGGGCGGGGAGATACGCAGTATTTT.

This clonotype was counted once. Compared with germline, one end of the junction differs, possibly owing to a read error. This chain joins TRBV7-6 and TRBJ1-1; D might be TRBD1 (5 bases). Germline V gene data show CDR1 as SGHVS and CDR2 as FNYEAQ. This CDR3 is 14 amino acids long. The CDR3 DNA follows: TGTACCAGCAGCTTGGCAGGGATGAACACTGAAGCTTTCTTT. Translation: CTSSLAGMNTEAFF.

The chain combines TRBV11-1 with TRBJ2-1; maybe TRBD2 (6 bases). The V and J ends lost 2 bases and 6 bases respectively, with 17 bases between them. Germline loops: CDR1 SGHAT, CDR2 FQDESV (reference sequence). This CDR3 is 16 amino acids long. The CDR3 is CASSLHGAGTGNEQFF. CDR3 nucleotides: TGTGCCAGCAGCTTACATGGGGCTGGGACTGGCAATGAGCAGTTCTTC.

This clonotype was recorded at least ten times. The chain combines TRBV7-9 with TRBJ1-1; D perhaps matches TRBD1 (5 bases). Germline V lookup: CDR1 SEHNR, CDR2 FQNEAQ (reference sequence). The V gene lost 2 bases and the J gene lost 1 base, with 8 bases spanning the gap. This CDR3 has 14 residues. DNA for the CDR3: TGTGCCAGCAGCTTACCCGGGGGGAACACTGAAGCTTTCTTT. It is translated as CASSLPGGNTEAFF.